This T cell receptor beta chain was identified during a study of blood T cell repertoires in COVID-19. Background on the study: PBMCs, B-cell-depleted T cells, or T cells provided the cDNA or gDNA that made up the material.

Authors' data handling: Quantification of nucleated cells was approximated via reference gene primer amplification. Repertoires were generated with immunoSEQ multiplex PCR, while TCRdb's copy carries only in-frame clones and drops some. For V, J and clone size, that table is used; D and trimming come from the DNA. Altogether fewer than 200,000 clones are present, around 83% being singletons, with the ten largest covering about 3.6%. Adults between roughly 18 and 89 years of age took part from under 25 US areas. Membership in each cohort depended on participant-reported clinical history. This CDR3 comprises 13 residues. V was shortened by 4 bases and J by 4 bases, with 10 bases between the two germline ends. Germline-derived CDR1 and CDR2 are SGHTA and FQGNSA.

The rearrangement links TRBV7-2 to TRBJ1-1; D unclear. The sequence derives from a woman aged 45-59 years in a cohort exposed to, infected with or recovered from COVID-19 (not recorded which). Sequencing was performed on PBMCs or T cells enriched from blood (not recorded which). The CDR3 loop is CASSYGRGTEAFF. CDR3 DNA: TGTGCCAGCAGCTACGGACGGGGCACTGAAGCTTTCTTT. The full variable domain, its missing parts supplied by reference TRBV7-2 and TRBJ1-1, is GAGVSQSPSNKVTEKGKDVELRCDPISGHTALYWYRQSLGQGLEFLIYFQGNSAPDKSGLPSDRFSAERTGGSVSTLTIQRTQQEDSAVYLCASSYGRGTEAFFGQGTRLTVV.